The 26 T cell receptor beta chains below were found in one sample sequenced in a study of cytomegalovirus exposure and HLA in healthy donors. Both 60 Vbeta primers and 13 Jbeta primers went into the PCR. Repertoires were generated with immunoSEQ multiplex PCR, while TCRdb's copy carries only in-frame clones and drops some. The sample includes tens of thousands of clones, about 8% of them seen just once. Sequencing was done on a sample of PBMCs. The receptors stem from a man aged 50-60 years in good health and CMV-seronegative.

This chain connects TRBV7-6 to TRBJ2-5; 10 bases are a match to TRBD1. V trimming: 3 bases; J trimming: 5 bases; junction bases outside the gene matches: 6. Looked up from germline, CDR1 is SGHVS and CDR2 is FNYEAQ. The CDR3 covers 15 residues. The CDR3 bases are TGTGCCAGCAGCTTCCGACAGGGGGCTTGGGAGACCCAGTACTTC. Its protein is CASSFRQGAWETQYF.

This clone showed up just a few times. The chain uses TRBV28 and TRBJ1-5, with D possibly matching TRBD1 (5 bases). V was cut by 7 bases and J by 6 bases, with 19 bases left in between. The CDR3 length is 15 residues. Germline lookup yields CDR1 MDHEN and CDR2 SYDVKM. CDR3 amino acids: CASILGGSDSQPQHF. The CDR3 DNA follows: TGTGCCAGCATTCTGGGAGGGTCAGACAGTCAGCCCCAGCATTTT.

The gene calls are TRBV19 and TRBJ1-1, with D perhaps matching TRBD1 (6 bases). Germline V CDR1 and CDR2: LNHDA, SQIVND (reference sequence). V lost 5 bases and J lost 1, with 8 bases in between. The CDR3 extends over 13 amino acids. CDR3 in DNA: TGTGCCAGTAGTGTCAGGGGGAACACTGAAGCTTTCTTT. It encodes CASSVRGNTEAFF.

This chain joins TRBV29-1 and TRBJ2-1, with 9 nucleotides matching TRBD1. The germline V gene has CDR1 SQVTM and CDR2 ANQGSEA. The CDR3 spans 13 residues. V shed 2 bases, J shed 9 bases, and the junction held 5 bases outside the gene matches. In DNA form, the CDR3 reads TGCAGCGTTGAAAAGGGACAGGGAGGTGAGCAGTTCTTC. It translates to CSVEKGQGGEQFF.

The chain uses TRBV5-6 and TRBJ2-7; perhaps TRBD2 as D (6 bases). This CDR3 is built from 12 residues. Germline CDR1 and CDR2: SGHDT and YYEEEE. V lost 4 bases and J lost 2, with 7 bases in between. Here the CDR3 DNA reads TGTGCCAGCAGCGGCGGGGCCTACGAGCAGTACTTC. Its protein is CASSGGAYEQYF. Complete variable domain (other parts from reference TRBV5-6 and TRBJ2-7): DAGVTQSPTHLIKTRGQQVTLRCSPKSGHDTVSWYQQALGQGPQFIFQYYEEEERQRGNFPDRFSGHQFPNYSSELNVNALLLGDSALYLCASSGGAYEQYFGPGTRLTVT.

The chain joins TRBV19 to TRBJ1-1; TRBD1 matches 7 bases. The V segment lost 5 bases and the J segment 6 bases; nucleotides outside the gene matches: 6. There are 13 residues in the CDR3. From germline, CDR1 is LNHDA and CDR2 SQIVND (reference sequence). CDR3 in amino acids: CASSQTGKAEAFF. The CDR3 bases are TGTGCCAGTAGTCAGACAGGGAAGGCTGAAGCTTTCTTT.

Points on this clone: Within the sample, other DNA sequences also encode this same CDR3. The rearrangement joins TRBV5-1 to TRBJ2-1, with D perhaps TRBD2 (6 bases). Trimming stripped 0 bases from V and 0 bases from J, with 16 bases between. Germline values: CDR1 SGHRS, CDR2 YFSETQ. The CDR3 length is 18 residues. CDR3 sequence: CASSLDASGGSSYNEQFF. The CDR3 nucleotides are TGCGCCAGCAGCTTGGATGCCTCCGGGGGTAGCTCCTACAATGAGCAGTTCTTC.

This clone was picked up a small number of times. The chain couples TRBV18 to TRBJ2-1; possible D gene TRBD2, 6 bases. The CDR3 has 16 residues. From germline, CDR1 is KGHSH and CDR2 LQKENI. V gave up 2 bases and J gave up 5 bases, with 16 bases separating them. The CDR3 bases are TGTGCCAGCTCACCATCGTTGCAGGGCGGGGACAATGAGCAGTTCTTC. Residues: CASSPSLQGGDNEQFF.

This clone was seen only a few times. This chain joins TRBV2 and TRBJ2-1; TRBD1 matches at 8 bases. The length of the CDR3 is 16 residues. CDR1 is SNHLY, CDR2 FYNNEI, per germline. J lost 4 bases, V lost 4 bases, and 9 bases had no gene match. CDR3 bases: TGTGCCAGCAGTGCTTGGACAGGGATTGGATACAATGAGCAGTTCTTC. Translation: CASSAWTGIGYNEQFF.

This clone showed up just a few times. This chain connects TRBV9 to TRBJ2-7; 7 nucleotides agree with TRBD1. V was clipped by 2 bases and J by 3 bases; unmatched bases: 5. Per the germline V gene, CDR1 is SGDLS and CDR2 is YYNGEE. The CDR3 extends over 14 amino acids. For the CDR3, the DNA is TGTGCCAGCAGCGTGACAGGGACCGGCTACGAGCAGTACTTC. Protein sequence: CASSVTGTGYEQYF.

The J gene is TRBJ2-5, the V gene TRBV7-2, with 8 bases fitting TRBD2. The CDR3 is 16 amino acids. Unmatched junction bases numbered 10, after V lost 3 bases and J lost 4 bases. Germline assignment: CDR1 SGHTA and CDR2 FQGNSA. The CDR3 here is CASSLGIAGRGETQYF. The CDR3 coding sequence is TGTGCCAGCAGCTTGGGGATAGCGGGAAGGGGAGAGACCCAGTACTTC.

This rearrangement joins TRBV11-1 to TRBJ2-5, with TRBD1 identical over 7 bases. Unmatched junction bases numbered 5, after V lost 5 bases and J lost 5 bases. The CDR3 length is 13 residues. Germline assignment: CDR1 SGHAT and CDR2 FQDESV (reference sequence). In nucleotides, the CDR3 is TGTGCCAGCAGCACCGGACAGGATGAGACCCAGTACTTC. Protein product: CASSTGQDETQYF.

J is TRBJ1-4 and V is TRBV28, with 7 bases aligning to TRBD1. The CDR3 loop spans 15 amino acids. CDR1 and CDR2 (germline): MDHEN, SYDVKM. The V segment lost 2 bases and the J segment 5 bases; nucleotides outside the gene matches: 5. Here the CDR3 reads CASSLGGQSNEKLFF. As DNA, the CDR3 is TGTGCCAGCAGTTTAGGGGGACAGTCCAATGAAAAACTGTTTTTT.

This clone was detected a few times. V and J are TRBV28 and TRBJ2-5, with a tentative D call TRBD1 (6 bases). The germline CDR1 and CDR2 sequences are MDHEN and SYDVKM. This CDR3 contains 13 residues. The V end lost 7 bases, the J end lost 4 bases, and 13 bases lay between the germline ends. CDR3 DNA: TGTGCCAGCAATAAGGGGGTAAGAGAGACCCAGTACTTC. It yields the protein CASNKGVRETQYF.

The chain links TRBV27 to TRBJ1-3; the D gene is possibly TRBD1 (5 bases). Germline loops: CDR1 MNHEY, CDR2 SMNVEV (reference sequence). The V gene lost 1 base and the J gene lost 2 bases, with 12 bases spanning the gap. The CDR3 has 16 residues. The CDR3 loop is CASSLYGGPPGNTIYF. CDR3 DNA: TGTGCCAGCAGTTTATACGGGGGACCGCCTGGAAACACCATATATTTT.

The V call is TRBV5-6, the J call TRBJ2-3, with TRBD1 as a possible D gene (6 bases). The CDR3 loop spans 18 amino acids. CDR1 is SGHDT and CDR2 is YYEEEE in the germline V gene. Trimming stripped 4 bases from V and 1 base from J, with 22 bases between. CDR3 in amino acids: CASSGGRVGRVRTDTQYF. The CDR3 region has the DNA TGTGCCAGCAGCGGGGGCCGCGTCGGAAGAGTTCGCACAGATACGCAGTATTTT. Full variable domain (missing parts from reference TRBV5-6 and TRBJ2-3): DAGVTQSPTHLIKTRGQQVTLRCSPKSGHDTVSWYQQALGQGPQFIFQYYEEEERQRGNFPDRFSGHQFPNYSSELNVNALLLGDSALYLCASSGGRVGRVRTDTQYFGPGTRLTVL.

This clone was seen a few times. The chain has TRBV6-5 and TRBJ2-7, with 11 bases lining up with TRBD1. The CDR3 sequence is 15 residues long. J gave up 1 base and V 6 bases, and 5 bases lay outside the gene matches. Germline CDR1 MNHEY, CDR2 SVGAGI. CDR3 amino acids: CASRKGQGASYEQYF. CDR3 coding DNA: TGTGCCAGCAGAAAAGGACAGGGGGCTTCCTACGAGCAGTACTTC.

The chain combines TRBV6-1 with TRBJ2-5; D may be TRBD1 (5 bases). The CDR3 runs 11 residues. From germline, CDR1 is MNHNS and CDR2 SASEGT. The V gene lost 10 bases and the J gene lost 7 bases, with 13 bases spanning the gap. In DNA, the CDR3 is TGTGCCACCAAGCCTCAGGGGACCCAGTACTTC. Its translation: CATKPQGTQYF.

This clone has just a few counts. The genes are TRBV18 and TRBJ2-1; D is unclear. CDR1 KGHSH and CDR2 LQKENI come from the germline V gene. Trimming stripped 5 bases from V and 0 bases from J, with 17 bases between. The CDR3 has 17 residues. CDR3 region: CASSSLMKASSYNEQFF. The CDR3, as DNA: TGTGCCAGCTCATCCCTCATGAAGGCTAGCTCCTACAATGAGCAGTTCTTC.

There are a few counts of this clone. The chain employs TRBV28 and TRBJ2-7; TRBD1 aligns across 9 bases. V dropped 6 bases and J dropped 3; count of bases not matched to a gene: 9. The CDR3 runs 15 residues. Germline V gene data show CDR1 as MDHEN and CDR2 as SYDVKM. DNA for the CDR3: TGTGCCAGCAGCATCTCCGGGACAGGGTTCTACGAGCAGTACTTC. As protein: CASSISGTGFYEQYF.

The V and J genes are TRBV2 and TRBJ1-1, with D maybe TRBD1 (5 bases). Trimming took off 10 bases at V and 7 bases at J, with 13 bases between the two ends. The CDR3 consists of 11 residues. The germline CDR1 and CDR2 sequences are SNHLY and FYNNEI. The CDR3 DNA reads TGTGCCACCTACTCGGGGGATGAAGCTTTCTTT. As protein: CATYSGDEAFF.

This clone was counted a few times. CDR3 in DNA: TGTGCCACCAGCAGAGATATGACTAGCGGCACAGATACGCAGTATTTT. Translated: CATSRDMTSGTDTQYF. The V gene is TRBV15, the J gene TRBJ2-3, with 8 nucleotides matching TRBD2. Germline V gene data show CDR1 as LNHNV and CDR2 as YYDKDF (reference sequence). V lost 0 bases to trimming and J lost 1 base; unmatched junction nucleotides: 3. The CDR3 runs to 16 residues.

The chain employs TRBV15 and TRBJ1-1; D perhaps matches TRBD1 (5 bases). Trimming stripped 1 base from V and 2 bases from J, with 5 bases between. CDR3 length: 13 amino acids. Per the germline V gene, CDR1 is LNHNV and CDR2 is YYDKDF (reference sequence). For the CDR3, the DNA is TGTGCCACCAGCAGAGGGACAAACACTGAAGCTTTCTTT. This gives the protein CATSRGTNTEAFF.

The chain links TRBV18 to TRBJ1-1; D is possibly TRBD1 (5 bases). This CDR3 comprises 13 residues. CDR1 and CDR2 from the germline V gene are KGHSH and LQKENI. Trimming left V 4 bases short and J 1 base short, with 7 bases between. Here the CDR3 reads CASSQGENTEAFF. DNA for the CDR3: TGTGCCAGCTCACAAGGGGAGAACACTGAAGCTTTCTTT.

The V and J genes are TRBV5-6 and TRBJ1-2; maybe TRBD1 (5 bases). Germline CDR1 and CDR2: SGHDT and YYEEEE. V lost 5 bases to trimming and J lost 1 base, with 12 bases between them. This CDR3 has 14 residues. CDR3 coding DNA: TGTGCCAGCAGTCCGACGGGGGGTAACTATGGCTACACCTTC. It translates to CASSPTGGNYGYTF.

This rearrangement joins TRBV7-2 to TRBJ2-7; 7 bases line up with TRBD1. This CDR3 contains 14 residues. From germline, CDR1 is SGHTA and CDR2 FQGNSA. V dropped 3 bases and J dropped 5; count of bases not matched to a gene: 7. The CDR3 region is CASSFRQGNHEQYF. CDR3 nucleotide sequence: TGTGCCAGCAGCTTTCGACAGGGCAACCACGAGCAGTACTTC.